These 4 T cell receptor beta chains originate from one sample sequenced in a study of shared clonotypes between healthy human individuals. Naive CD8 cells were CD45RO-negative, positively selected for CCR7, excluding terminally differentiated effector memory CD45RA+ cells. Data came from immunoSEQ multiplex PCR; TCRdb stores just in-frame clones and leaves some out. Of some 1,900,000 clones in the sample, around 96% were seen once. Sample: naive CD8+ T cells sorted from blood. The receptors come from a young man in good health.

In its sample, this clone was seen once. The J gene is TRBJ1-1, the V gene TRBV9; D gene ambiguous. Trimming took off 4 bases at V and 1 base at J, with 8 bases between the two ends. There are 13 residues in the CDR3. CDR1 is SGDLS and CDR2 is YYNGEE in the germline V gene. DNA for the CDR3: TGTGCCAGCAGCCCCCCATCGAACACTGAAGCTTTCTTT. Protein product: CASSPPSNTEAFF.

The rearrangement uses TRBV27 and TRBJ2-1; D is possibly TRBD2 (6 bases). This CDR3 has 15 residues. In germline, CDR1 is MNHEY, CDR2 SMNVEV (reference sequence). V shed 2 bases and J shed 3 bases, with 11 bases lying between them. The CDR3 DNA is TGTGCCAGCAGTTTAAGTCGGGGGTTCTACAATGAGCAGTTCTTC. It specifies CASSLSRGFYNEQFF.

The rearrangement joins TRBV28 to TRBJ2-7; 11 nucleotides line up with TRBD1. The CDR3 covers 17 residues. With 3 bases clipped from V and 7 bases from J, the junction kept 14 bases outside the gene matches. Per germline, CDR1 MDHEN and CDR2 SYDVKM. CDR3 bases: TGTGCCAGCAGTTTCAAACCGGGACAGGGGGAATCTTGGGAGCAGTACTTC. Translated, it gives CASSFKPGQGESWEQYF. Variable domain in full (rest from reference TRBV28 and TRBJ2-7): DVKVTQSSRYLVKRTGEKVFLECVQDMDHENMFWYRQDPGLGLRLIYFSYDVKMKEKGDIPEGYSVSREKKERFSLILESASTNQTSMYLCASSFKPGQGESWEQYFGPGTRLTVT.

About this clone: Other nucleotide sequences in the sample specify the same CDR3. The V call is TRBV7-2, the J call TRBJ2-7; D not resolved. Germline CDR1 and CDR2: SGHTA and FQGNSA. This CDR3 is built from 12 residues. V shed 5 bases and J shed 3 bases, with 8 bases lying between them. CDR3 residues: CASSPTGYEQYF. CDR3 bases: TGTGCCAGCAGCCCTACTGGCTACGAGCAGTACTTC.